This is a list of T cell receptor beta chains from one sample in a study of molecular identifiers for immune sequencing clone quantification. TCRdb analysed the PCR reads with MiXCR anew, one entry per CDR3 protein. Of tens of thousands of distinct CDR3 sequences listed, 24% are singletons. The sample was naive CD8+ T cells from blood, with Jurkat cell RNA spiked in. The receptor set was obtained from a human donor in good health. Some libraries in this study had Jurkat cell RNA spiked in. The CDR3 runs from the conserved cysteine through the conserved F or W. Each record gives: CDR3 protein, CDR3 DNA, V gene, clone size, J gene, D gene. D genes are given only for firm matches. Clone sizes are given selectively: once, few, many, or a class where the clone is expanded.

CDR3: CASSLTVQNTLYF
DNA: TGTGCCAGCAGTTTAACTGTTCAAAACACCTTGTACTTT
V: TRBV7-3
size: NA
J: TRBJ2-4
D: NA

CDR3: CSARNSSRKNTEAFF
DNA: TGCAGTGCTAGGAACAGCTCGAGGAAGAACACTGAAGCTTTCTTT
V: TRBV20-1
size: many
J: TRBJ1-1
D: NA

CDR3: CASSLSPDIRTDTQYF
DNA: TGTGCCAGCAGTTTATCGCCGGACATAAGGACAGATACGCAGTATTTT
V: TRBV27
size: many
J: TRBJ2-3
D: NA

CDR3: CASSPLGLKNTDTQYF
DNA: TGTGCCAGCAGTCCGCTGGGACTAAAAAACACAGATACGCAGTATTTT
V: TRBV28
size: many
J: TRBJ2-3
D: TRBD2

CDR3: CAGGLDRNTGELFF
DNA: TGTGCTGGTGGTTTAGACAGAAACACCGGGGAGCTGTTTTTT
V: TRBV12-5
size: NA
J: TRBJ2-2
D: NA

CDR3: CATSRDRRHQPQHF
DNA: TGTGCCACCAGCAGAGATCGCCGCCATCAGCCCCAGCATTTT
V: TRBV15
size: NA
J: TRBJ1-5
D: NA

CDR3: CASSHLLSNNEQFF
DNA: TGTGCCAGCAGCCATTTGCTTTCGAACAATGAGCAGTTCTTC
V: TRBV7-9
size: NA
J: TRBJ2-1
D: NA

CDR3: CAWSRGGYEQYF
DNA: TGTGCCTGGAGCCGCGGGGGGTACGAGCAGTACTTC
V: TRBV30
size: many
J: TRBJ2-7
D: TRBD2

CDR3: CASSLSRTSGSVTDTQYF
DNA: TGTGCCAGCAGTTTATCCCGGACTAGCGGGAGTGTCACAGATACGCAGTATTTT
V: TRBV27
size: many
J: TRBJ2-3
D: TRBD2

CDR3: CASRPGLGYEQYF
DNA: TGTGCCAGCCGCCCGGGACTCGGATACGAGCAGTACTTC
V: TRBV7-2
size: NA
J: TRBJ2-7
D: NA

CDR3: CASSYSSGATYEQYF
DNA: TGTGCCAGCAGTTACTCGTCAGGGGCAACCTACGAGCAGTACTTC
V: TRBV6-5
size: many
J: TRBJ2-7
D: NA

CDR3: CASSQRGGNTEAFF
DNA: TGCGCCAGCAGCCAGAGGGGTGGCAACACTGAAGCTTTCTTT
V: TRBV4-1
size: many
J: TRBJ1-1
D: NA

CDR3: CASSPRDTQSF
DNA: TGTGCCAGCAGCCCGAGAGATACGCAGTCTTTT
V: TRBV7-9
size: once
J: TRBJ2-3
D: NA

CDR3: CASSPPDNLAQYF
DNA: TGTGCCAGCTCTCCTCCAGACAACCTGGCGCAGTATTTT
V: TRBV18
size: many
J: TRBJ2-3
D: NA

CDR3: CASQSSGDSYEQYF
DNA: TGTGCCAGCCAGTCGTCGGGGGACTCCTACGAGCAGTACTTC
V: TRBV5-4
size: few
J: TRBJ2-7
D: NA

CDR3: CASSMGLSYEQYF
DNA: TGTGCCAGCAGTATGGGACTTTCCTACGAGCAGTACTTC
V: TRBV6-5
size: many
J: TRBJ2-7
D: NA

CDR3: CSARDGWDGTDTQYF
DNA: TGCAGTGCTAGAGATGGTTGGGATGGCACAGATACGCAGTATTTT
V: TRBV20-1
size: many
J: TRBJ2-3
D: NA

CDR3: CASSQRTGRGYEQYF
DNA: TGTGCCAGCAGCCAACGTACAGGCCGCGGGTACGAGCAGTACTTC
V: TRBV6-1
size: many
J: TRBJ2-7
D: NA

CDR3: CASSLVLIGGTEAFF
DNA: TGTGCCAGCAGCTTAGTTCTGATCGGGGGCACTGAAGCTTTCTTT
V: TRBV7-9
size: few
J: TRBJ1-1
D: NA

CDR3: CASSPLGTGGELYF
DNA: TGTGCCAGCAGCCCATTAGGGACCGGCGGGGAGCTGTATTTT
V: TRBV7-2
size: NA
J: TRBJ2-2
D: NA

CDR3: CASSSTHHLSGANVLTF
DNA: TGTGCCAGCAGCTCCACTCATCACCTCTCTGGGGCCAACGTCCTGACTTTC
V: TRBV5-4
size: many
J: TRBJ2-6
D: NA

CDR3: CASSPLPGHNEQFF
DNA: TGCGCCAGCAGCCCCCTCCCCGGCCACAATGAGCAGTTCTTC
V: TRBV4-1
size: many
J: TRBJ2-1
D: NA

CDR3: CASSLSLGVGLAGEETQYF
DNA: TGCGCCAGCAGCCTCAGCCTCGGGGTGGGGCTAGCGGGAGAAGAGACCCAGTACTTC
V: TRBV4-3
size: many
J: TRBJ2-5
D: TRBD2

CDR3: CASSLRGTVLYEQYF
DNA: TGTGCCAGCAGTTTACGCGGGACAGTTCTCTACGAGCAGTACTTC
V: TRBV27
size: many
J: TRBJ2-7
D: NA

CDR3: CASSSTGADNEQFF
DNA: TGTGCCAGCAGCTCTACAGGGGCCGACAATGAGCAGTTCTTC
V: TRBV7-9
size: many
J: TRBJ2-1
D: TRBD1

CDR3: CASSFGTGASMSGYTF
DNA: TGTGCCAGCAGCTTCGGGACAGGGGCCTCCATGAGTGGCTACACCTTC
V: TRBV7-6
size: once
J: TRBJ1-2
D: TRBD1

CDR3: CSVEGESSYEQYF
DNA: TGCAGCGTTGAGGGCGAGAGCTCCTACGAGCAGTACTTC
V: TRBV29-1
size: NA
J: TRBJ2-7
D: NA

CDR3: CASSATGGGTEAFF
DNA: TGTGCCAGCAGCGCCACAGGGGGTGGCACTGAAGCTTTCTTT
V: TRBV6-5
size: many
J: TRBJ1-1
D: TRBD1

CDR3: CASSLRSGGANVLTF
DNA: TGTGCCAGCAGCTTACGTTCAGGTGGGGCCAACGTCCTGACTTTC
V: TRBV7-8
size: many
J: TRBJ2-6
D: NA

CDR3: CSAEGGGPGLPIQETQYF
DNA: TGCAGTGCTGAAGGGGGGGGGCCGGGACTACCAATTCAAGAGACCCAGTACTTC
V: TRBV20-1
size: many
J: TRBJ2-5
D: NA

CDR3: CASSQFVVGSGRETQYF
DNA: TGCGCCAGCAGTCAATTCGTCGTCGGGAGTGGACGAGAGACCCAGTACTTC
V: TRBV23-1
size: few
J: TRBJ2-5
D: NA

CDR3: CASSLGQGTDTQYF
DNA: TGCGCCAGCAGCCTGGGACAGGGGACAGATACGCAGTATTTT
V: TRBV4-1
size: many
J: TRBJ2-3
D: TRBD1

CDR3: CASSVDGYYGYTF
DNA: TGTGCCAGCAGCGTCGACGGATACTATGGCTACACCTTC
V: TRBV25-1
size: NA
J: TRBJ1-2
D: NA

CDR3: CARSSGGWGWNTYEQYF
DNA: TGTGCCCGCAGCTCGGGGGGGTGGGGGTGGAATACCTACGAGCAGTACTTC
V: TRBV5-6
size: NA
J: TRBJ2-7
D: TRBD2

CDR3: CASRENTGELFF
DNA: TGTGCCAGCAGAGAGAACACCGGGGAGCTGTTTTTT
V: TRBV11-3
size: few
J: TRBJ2-2
D: NA

CDR3: CASSSEGGGTYEQYF
DNA: TGCGCCAGCAGCTCTGAAGGGGGGGGAACCTACGAGCAGTACTTC
V: TRBV4-3
size: NA
J: TRBJ2-7
D: NA

CDR3: CSAPVGTSGRMADTQYF
DNA: TGCAGTGCTCCGGTGGGGACTAGCGGGAGGATGGCAGATACGCAGTATTTT
V: TRBV20-1
size: many
J: TRBJ2-3
D: TRBD2

CDR3: CANNQDWASSPAPPYF
DNA: TGTGCCAACAACCAAGATTGGGCTTCTAGCCCCGCTCCGCCGTATTTT
V: TRBV3-1
size: NA
J: TRBJ2-3
D: NA

CDR3: CASSLDRGQQETQYF
DNA: TGTGCCAGCAGCTTGGACAGGGGGCAACAAGAGACCCAGTACTTC
V: TRBV5-4
size: few
J: TRBJ2-5
D: TRBD1

CDR3: CASSPSRQGVTEAFF
DNA: TGTGCCAGCAGCCCAAGCCGGCAGGGTGTCACTGAAGCTTTCTTT
V: TRBV3-1
size: many
J: TRBJ1-1
D: NA

CDR3: CASSYTSGSTYEQYF
DNA: TGTGCCAGCAGCTACACTAGCGGGAGCACCTACGAGCAGTACTTC
V: TRBV7-2
size: NA
J: TRBJ2-7
D: TRBD2

CDR3: CSVDVTGGEQYF
DNA: TGCAGCGTTGATGTGACAGGTGGAGAGCAGTACTTC
V: TRBV29-1
size: many
J: TRBJ2-7
D: NA

CDR3: CASSYSARDLYEQYF
DNA: TGTGCCAGCAGTTACTCTGCCCGGGACCTCTACGAGCAGTACTTC
V: TRBV6-2/TRBV6-3
size: many
J: TRBJ2-7
D: NA

CDR3: CATSRDIIQPQHF
DNA: TGTGCCACCAGCAGAGATATCATTCAGCCCCAGCATTTT
V: TRBV15
size: many
J: TRBJ1-5
D: NA

CDR3: CASSLGTEQYF
DNA: TGCGCCAGCAGCTTGGGAACCGAGCAGTACTTC
V: TRBV5-1
size: many
J: TRBJ2-7
D: NA

CDR3: CASSLLILDTQYF
DNA: TGTGCCAGCAGCCTGTTAATCCTAGATACGCAGTATTTT
V: TRBV7-9
size: many
J: TRBJ2-3
D: NA